These 30 T cell receptor beta chains share one sample of origin, sequenced in a study of blood T cell repertoires in COVID-19. Assay: immunoSEQ multiplex PCR; the TCRdb copy retains only in-frame clones and omits some. The profile shows 200,000 to 250,000 clones, around 84% of them singletons. The sequencing input was PBMCs or T cells enriched from blood (not recorded which). Every receptor here comes from a man aged 30-40 years with acute COVID-19.

This chain joins TRBV4-1 and TRBJ1-1, with TRBD1 identical over 11 bases. Losses at the gene ends were 4 bases for V and 6 bases for J; bases not matched to a gene: 10. The CDR3 extends over 16 amino acids. Germline V gene data show CDR1 as MGHRA and CDR2 as YSYEKL. The CDR3 loop reads CASSLDPGQGGAEAFF. The DNA for the CDR3 is TGCGCCAGCAGCCTTGATCCGGGACAGGGGGGAGCTGAAGCTTTCTTT.

Comment on this clone: Other DNA sequences in the same sample also yield this CDR3. The rearrangement joins TRBV18 to TRBJ1-5, with D possibly matching TRBD1 (5 bases). CDR1 and CDR2 (germline): KGHSH, LQKENI. The CDR3 contains 14 residues. Trimming took off 6 bases at V and 6 bases at J, with 15 bases between the two ends. CDR3 sequence (DNA): TGTGCCAGCTCGCCAACCGGGGGGAGTCAGCCCCAGCATTTT. This sequence encodes CASSPTGGSQPQHF.

The chain has TRBV6-6 and TRBJ1-5, with 8 positions matching TRBD1. The CDR3 extends over 15 amino acids. The trim removed 4 bases at V and 5 bases at J, leaving 7 bases unmatched. Germline V gene lookup returns CDR1 MNHNY and CDR2 SVGAGI (reference sequence). The CDR3 sequence: CASSFSQGAYQPQHF. The CDR3 coding sequence is TGTGCCAGCAGTTTCAGCCAGGGGGCCTATCAGCCCCAGCATTTT.

The chain joins TRBV9 to TRBJ1-4, with 10 bases that match TRBD1. The CDR3 contains 15 residues. Germline CDR1 is SGDLS and CDR2 is YYNGEE. J was trimmed by 8 bases and V by 4 bases; bases with no gene match: 8. CDR3 sequence (DNA): TGTGCCAGCAGCTTGGACGGGACAGGGGTCGAAAAACTGTTTTTT. Protein sequence: CASSLDGTGVEKLFF.

The V call is TRBV6-5, the J call TRBJ1-1, with 7 bases identical to TRBD1. The CDR3 consists of 12 residues. Trimming cost V 5 bases and J 7 bases; bases outside gene matches: 4. CDR1 and CDR2 from the germline V gene are MNHEY and SVGAGI. In DNA form, the CDR3 reads TGTGCCAGCAGTCGACGACAGGGTGAAGCTTTCTTT. It encodes CASSRRQGEAFF.

V is TRBV28 and J is TRBJ2-5; 8 nucleotides agree with TRBD2. This CDR3 region has 16 residues. Trimming cost V 6 bases and J 1 base; bases outside gene matches: 10. From germline, CDR1 is MDHEN and CDR2 SYDVKM. The CDR3 DNA follows: TGTGCCAGCAGCGGGGTACGGGGGGGAGCCCAAGAGACCCAGTACTTC. Encoded protein: CASSGVRGGAQETQYF.

J is TRBJ2-7 and V is TRBV7-9; D is possibly TRBD2 (6 bases). CDR1 SEHNR and CDR2 FQNEAQ come from the germline V gene (reference sequence). The length of the CDR3 is 12 residues. V lost 3 bases and J lost 6, with 9 bases in between. Written as DNA, the CDR3 is TGTGCCAGCAGCTTCGGCGGGGCCGAGCAGTACTTC. Protein: CASSFGGAEQYF.

This clone was seen a handful of times. The V call is TRBV10-3, the J call TRBJ1-1; perhaps TRBD1 as D (5 bases). V was trimmed by 3 bases and J by 5 bases, leaving 13 bases between them. The CDR3 covers 14 residues. The V gene's germline CDR1 is ENHRY and CDR2 SYGVKD. The CDR3 DNA follows: TGTGCCATCAGTGATGGGTCAGGGCGGACTGAAGCTTTCTTT. Protein product: CAISDGSGRTEAFF.

This chain joins TRBV5-5 and TRBJ1-3, with 9 positions matching TRBD1. The junction had 14 bases not matched to a gene; V was cut back by 4 bases and J by 3 bases. This CDR3 has 18 residues. Looked up from germline, CDR1 is SGHKS and CDR2 is YYEKEE (reference sequence). CDR3 DNA: TGTGCCAGCAGCCCAACCCACCGGGACAGGGTTGTTGGAAACACCATATATTTT. Protein sequence: CASSPTHRDRVVGNTIYF.

J is TRBJ2-1 and V is TRBV4-2, with 11 bases that match TRBD2. Germline loops: CDR1 LGHNA, CDR2 YNFKEQ. The CDR3 runs to 21 residues. The trim removed 0 bases at V and 3 bases at J, leaving 16 bases unmatched. The chain's CDR3 is CASSQDGPRLAGGLLYNEQFF. The CDR3 DNA reads as TGTGCCAGCAGCCAAGATGGTCCAAGGTTAGCGGGGGGGCTTCTCTACAATGAGCAGTTCTTC.

In regard to this clone: Other DNA sequences in this specimen translate into the identical CDR3. The chain links TRBV9 to TRBJ1-5; 7 bases agree with TRBD1. Trimming at V came to 4 bases and at J to 0 bases, leaving 4 bases not matched to a gene. Germline CDR1 and CDR2: SGDLS and YYNGEE. The CDR3 sequence is 15 residues long. This CDR3 reads CASSSGQSSNQPQHF. The CDR3, as DNA: TGTGCCAGCAGCTCGGGACAGTCTAGCAATCAGCCCCAGCATTTT.

The V call is TRBV5-1, the J call TRBJ1-1; possibly TRBD1 for D (6 bases). This CDR3 contains 13 residues. In germline, CDR1 is SGHRS, CDR2 YFSETQ. V gave up 0 bases and J gave up 7 bases, with 10 bases separating them. DNA for the CDR3: TGCGCCAGCAGCTTGGCGGACAGACTTGAAGCTTTCTTT. Protein sequence: CASSLADRLEAFF.

The rearrangement uses TRBV2 and TRBJ1-2; 7 bases line up with TRBD1. After removal of 0 bases from V and 3 bases from J, the junction contained 7 bases not matched to a gene. The length of the CDR3 is 16 residues. The germline gives CDR1 SNHLY, CDR2 FYNNEI. CDR3 amino acids: CASSEAPGQAHYGYTF. CDR3 in DNA: TGTGCCAGCAGTGAAGCCCCCGGACAGGCACACTATGGCTACACCTTC.

This clone turned up a few times. V usage is TRBV19 and J usage is TRBJ2-3, with D perhaps TRBD1 (6 bases). The V and J ends lost 4 bases and 0 bases respectively, with 11 bases between them. The CDR3 is 15 amino acids. Germline CDR1 is LNHDA and CDR2 is SQIVND (reference sequence). CDR3 coding DNA: TGTGCCAGTAGTAATAGGGGGTCTAGCACAGATACGCAGTATTTT. This translates into CASSNRGSSTDTQYF.

This clone has just one count. The rearrangement links TRBV2 to TRBJ1-5; 8 positions agree with TRBD1. The junction had 7 bases not matched to a gene; V was cut back by 5 bases and J by 7 bases. Germline assignment: CDR1 SNHLY and CDR2 FYNNEI. The CDR3 covers 14 residues. CDR3 protein: CASSFDRGDQPQHF. The CDR3 DNA sequence: TGTGCCAGCAGTTTCGACAGGGGCGACCAGCCCCAGCATTTT. The full variable domain, rest sourced from reference TRBV2 and TRBJ1-5, is EPEVTQTPSHQVTQMGQEVILRCVPISNHLYFYWYRQILGQKVEFLVSFYNNEISEKSEIFDDQFSVERPDGSNFTLKIRSTKLEDSAMYFCASSFDRGDQPQHFGDGTRLSIL.

This clone has only a few counts. This chain connects TRBV19 to TRBJ1-1; unclear D gene. V was trimmed by 3 bases and J by 0 bases, leaving 8 bases between them. CDR1 LNHDA and CDR2 SQIVND come from the germline V gene (reference sequence). The length of the CDR3 is 14 residues. This CDR3 reads CASSMVSMNTEAFF. The DNA for the CDR3 is TGTGCCAGTAGTATGGTTTCTATGAACACTGAAGCTTTCTTT.

This rearrangement joins TRBV5-1 to TRBJ2-7; 12 positions match TRBD2. V dropped 3 bases and J dropped 0; count of bases not matched to a gene: 13. Germline values: CDR1 SGHRS, CDR2 YFSETQ. The CDR3 is 19 residues long. For the CDR3, the DNA is TGCGCCAGCAGCTCCAGGAGGGGCCGACTAGCGGGGGCCTCCTACGAGCAGTACTTC. Its protein product is CASSSRRGRLAGASYEQYF.

The J gene is TRBJ1-1, the V gene TRBV14, with 8 positions matching TRBD1. Germline CDR1 SGHDN, CDR2 FVKESK. CDR3 length equals 17 residues. J was trimmed by 6 bases and V by 1 base; bases with no gene match: 13. The chain's CDR3 is CASSQGGLGQVNAEAFF. For the CDR3, the DNA is TGTGCCAGCAGCCAAGGGGGACTGGGACAGGTCAACGCTGAAGCTTTCTTT.

This clone has only a few counts. The chain recombines TRBV10-2 with TRBJ1-4, with D possibly being TRBD1 (5 bases). V was trimmed by 8 bases and J by 5 bases, leaving 18 bases between them. The CDR3 consists of 15 residues. CDR1 WSHSY and CDR2 SAAADI come from the germline V gene. The CDR3 sequence is CASRSGDRANEKLFF. As DNA, the CDR3 is TGCGCCAGCCGAAGTGGAGACAGAGCGAATGAAAAACTGTTTTTT.

V and J are TRBV9 and TRBJ1-1, with no clear D. The CDR3 has 13 amino acids. CDR1 is SGDLS and CDR2 is YYNGEE in the germline V gene. Between the trimmed V and J ends, which lost 2 bases and 2 bases, there was a span of 7 bases. CDR3 DNA sequence: TGTGCCAGCAGCGTGAGGGTAAACACTGAAGCTTTCTTT. Translated: CASSVRVNTEAFF.

The CDR3: CASSPLPTGELFF. CDR3 sequence (DNA): TGTGCCAGCAGCCCCCTCCCCACCGGGGAGCTGTTTTTT. The V and J genes are TRBV5-5 and TRBJ2-2; D is uncertain. Looked up from germline, CDR1 is SGHKS and CDR2 is YYEKEE (reference sequence). V was shortened by 4 bases and J by 4 bases, with 8 bases between the two germline ends. CDR3 size: 13 residues.

This rearrangement joins TRBV3-1 (or the pseudogene TRBV3-2) to TRBJ1-1; 7 bases are a match to TRBD1. CDR1 is LGHDT and CDR2 is YNNKEL in the germline V gene (reference sequence). This CDR3 contains 16 residues. V shed 5 bases, J shed 7 bases, and the junction held 16 bases outside the gene matches. CDR3 coding DNA: TGTGCCAGCAGCTATAGGGCCGGAGGGGGCGGGAATGAAGCTTTCTTT. Residues: CASSYRAGGGGNEAFF.

This chain uses TRBV5-1 with TRBJ1-1, with D uncertain. CDR1 is SGHRS and CDR2 is YFSETQ in the germline V gene. The CDR3 covers 15 residues. Trimming took 5 bases from V and 0 from J, leaving 14 bases between them. CDR3 sequence: CASSQSGQMNTEAFF. The CDR3 DNA follows: TGCGCCAGCAGTCAGTCAGGCCAAATGAACACTGAAGCTTTCTTT.

The rearrangement uses TRBV5-1 and TRBJ2-7; 7 bases are a match to TRBD1. The J segment lost 6 bases and the V segment lost 4 bases, leaving 7 bases of the junction unmatched. This CDR3 has 13 amino acids. Looked up from germline, CDR1 is SGHRS and CDR2 is YFSETQ. CDR3 region: CASSLKGTVEQYF. The CDR3 DNA reads as TGCGCCAGCAGCCTGAAGGGGACAGTCGAGCAGTACTTC.

The chain couples TRBV27 to TRBJ2-7; weak D call: TRBD1 (5 bases). Germline V gene data show CDR1 as MNHEY and CDR2 as SMNVEV (reference sequence). Trimming left V 2 bases short and J 5 bases short, with 13 bases between. The CDR3 loop spans 14 amino acids. The CDR3 spells CASSLVGAANEQYF. Here the CDR3 DNA reads TGTGCCAGCAGTTTAGTAGGGGCGGCCAACGAGCAGTACTTC.

J is TRBJ1-1 and V is TRBV11-2, with TRBD1 matching 7 bases. CDR1 and CDR2 from the germline V gene are SGHAT and FQNNGV. The V gene end was trimmed by 3 bases and the J gene end by 5 bases; junction bases not matched to a gene: 6. The CDR3 spans 14 residues. CDR3 DNA sequence: TGTGCCAGCAGCTTCGACAGGGTTAGGACTGAAGCTTTCTTT. Translated, it gives CASSFDRVRTEAFF.

This chain connects TRBV7-9 to TRBJ2-3; TRBD1 is a possible D gene (6 bases). The CDR3 has 13 amino acids. Trimming took off 5 bases at V and 1 base at J, with 7 bases between the two ends. Germline CDR1 SEHNR, CDR2 FQNEAQ (reference sequence). The CDR3 DNA reads TGTGCCAGCAGCAGGACAGGCACAGATACGCAGTATTTT. Protein product: CASSRTGTDTQYF.

The chain uses TRBV30 and TRBJ1-2, with D possibly TRBD1 on 6 matching bases. Germline CDR1 and CDR2: GTSNPN and SVGIG (reference sequence). Deletions cut 4 bases from V and 7 bases from J, with 10 bases between. There are 11 residues in the CDR3. CDR3 bases: TGTGCCTGGATCGGCAGGGGTGGCTACACCTTC. The encoded protein is CAWIGRGGYTF.

The chain is built from TRBV18 and TRBJ2-7; 10 bases line up with TRBD1. J lost 2 bases, V lost 3 bases, and 7 bases had no gene match. Germline V gene data show CDR1 as KGHSH and CDR2 as LQKENI. CDR3 length equals 16 residues. CDR3 DNA sequence: TGTGCCAGCTCACCCCTACCTGGACAGGGGGCCTACGAGCAGTACTTC. This sequence encodes CASSPLPGQGAYEQYF.

This clone came up once. V gene TRBV12-5 combines with J gene TRBJ1-2, with 10 bases identical to TRBD1. Per germline, CDR1 LGHNT and CDR2 FRNRAP. The trim removed 6 bases at V and 8 bases at J, leaving 6 bases unmatched. This CDR3 spans 13 amino acids. CDR3 bases: TGTGCTAGTGGCCGGGACAGGGGTTGGGGCTACACCTTC. As protein: CASGRDRGWGYTF.